The present entry profiles one TCR beta chain with its context. Sequencing was at deep level. Data came from immunoSEQ multiplex PCR; TCRdb stores just in-frame clones and leaves some out. Of hundreds of thousands of clones listed, around 72% are singletons. Losses at the gene ends were 5 bases for V and 7 bases for J; bases not matched to a gene: 6. CDR1 is SGHAT, CDR2 FQNNGV, per germline. The CDR3 is 15 amino acids. These data belong to a study of shared clonotypes between healthy human individuals. This sequence was found in a woman in her twenties or thirties in good health. Sequencing was carried out using memory CD4+ T cells sorted from blood. Subset of the sample: CD45RA-negative fraction. The chain is built from TRBV11-2 and TRBJ2-1, with TRBD1 matching over 12 bases. This CDR3 reads CASSKRDRGLNEQFF. The CDR3 DNA reads as TGTGCCAGCAGCAAGCGGGACAGGGGGCTGAATGAGCAGTTCTTC.